The 27 T cell receptor beta chains below were found in one sample sequenced in a study of blood T cell repertoires in COVID-19. The protocol was immunoSEQ multiplex PCR, while the TCRdb copy is restricted to in-frame clones and leaves out a portion. Of 70,000 or so clones in the sample, around 86% were seen once. The sample was peripheral blood. These receptors all come from a woman in her late teens or twenties with acute or convalescent COVID-19.

The sample holds one count of this clone. V usage is TRBV3-1 (or the pseudogene TRBV3-2) and J usage is TRBJ2-5, with 10 bases lining up with TRBD1. V shed 3 bases and J 5 bases; nucleotides not matched to a gene: 6. Looked up from germline, CDR1 is LGHDT and CDR2 is YNNKEL (reference sequence). The CDR3 contains 15 residues. As DNA, the CDR3 is TGTGCCAGCAGCCACAGGACAGGGGGGGTTGAGACCCAGTACTTC. Translating it yields CASSHRTGGVETQYF.

V usage is TRBV7-9 and J usage is TRBJ1-6, with D possibly being TRBD1 (6 bases). CDR1 and CDR2 from the germline V gene are SEHNR and FQNEAQ (reference sequence). This CDR3 region has 15 residues. Trimming took 1 base from V and 7 from J, leaving 11 bases between them. The CDR3 DNA reads TGTGCCAGCAGCTTAGATTCAGGGGTGAATTCACCCCTCCACTTT. As protein: CASSLDSGVNSPLHF.

As for this clone: Other DNA sequences in this sample translate to the same CDR3. This rearrangement joins TRBV18 to TRBJ2-2; 7 nucleotides align to TRBD1. The V gene end was trimmed by 2 bases and the J gene end by 4 bases; junction bases not matched to a gene: 4. Germline assignment: CDR1 KGHSH and CDR2 LQKENI. The CDR3 is made up of 15 amino acids. In DNA, the CDR3 is TGTGCCAGCTCACCAAGACAGGGCTTCACCGGGGAGCTGTTTTTT. It translates to CASSPRQGFTGELFF.

J is TRBJ2-7 and V is TRBV7-6; TRBD1 aligns across 12 bases. With 1 base clipped from V and 3 bases from J, the junction kept 4 bases outside the gene matches. This CDR3 has 16 amino acids. Per germline, CDR1 SGHVS and CDR2 FNYEAQ. This CDR3 is CASSLVGTGGNYEQYF. In DNA, the CDR3 is TGTGCCAGCAGCTTAGTGGGGACAGGGGGCAACTACGAGCAGTACTTC. Together with reference TRBV7-6 and TRBJ2-7, the CDR3 gives the full variable domain: GAGVSQSPRYKVTKRGQDVALRCDPISGHVSLYWYRQALGQGPEFLTYFNYEAQQDKSGLPNDRFSAERPEGSISTLTIQRTEQRDSAMYRCASSLVGTGGNYEQYFGPGTRLTVT.

V usage is TRBV28 and J usage is TRBJ1-2; D possibly corresponds to TRBD1 (5 bases). CDR1 and CDR2 (germline): MDHEN, SYDVKM. This CDR3 is built from 13 residues. Trimming cost V 4 bases and J 3 bases, with 9 bases left between them. This CDR3 reads CASSWSQDYGYTF. The CDR3 nucleotides are TGTGCCAGCAGTTGGTCACAGGACTATGGCTACACCTTC.

This clone was found once. The J gene is TRBJ1-6, the V gene TRBV9; D is possibly TRBD1 (6 bases). Germline V gene data show CDR1 as SGDLS and CDR2 as YYNGEE. The ends were cut back, 2 bases at V and 6 bases at J, with 12 bases in the middle. The CDR3 spans 15 residues. The CDR3 DNA is TGTGCCAGCAGCGTGAACAGGGCCAGTAATTCACCCCTCCACTTT. This translates into CASSVNRASNSPLHF.

This chain uses TRBV7-8 with TRBJ1-3; D is unresolved. This CDR3 comprises 14 residues. Germline values: CDR1 SGHVS, CDR2 FQNEAQ. V was clipped by 5 bases and J by 0 bases, with 8 bases between them. As DNA, the CDR3 is TGTGCCAGCAGCCCCACCGGCTCTGGAAACACCATATATTTT. This encodes CASSPTGSGNTIYF.

This rearrangement joins TRBV2 to TRBJ2-3; 9 bases agree with TRBD1. Per germline, CDR1 SNHLY and CDR2 FYNNEI. With V trimmed by 0 bases and J by 2 bases, 3 bases remained unmatched. The CDR3 sequence is 16 residues long. CDR3 region: CASSEATGGYTDTQYF. DNA of the CDR3: TGTGCCAGCAGTGAAGCAACAGGGGGCTACACAGATACGCAGTATTTT.

V gene TRBV2 combines with J gene TRBJ1-6; 10 nucleotides agree with TRBD1. The J segment lost 14 bases and the V segment lost 5 bases, leaving 9 bases of the junction unmatched. Germline assignment: CDR1 SNHLY and CDR2 FYNNEI. This CDR3 is built from 14 residues. The CDR3 DNA sequence: TGTGCCAGCAGTACCCCGGGACAGGGGCGATCCCTCCACTTT. Amino acids: CASSTPGQGRSLHF.

This sequence joins TRBV11-3 and TRBJ2-3, with 10 bases that match TRBD1. The trim removed 5 bases at V and 5 bases at J, leaving 4 bases unmatched. The CDR3 covers 14 residues. From germline, CDR1 is SGHNT and CDR2 YENEEA. CDR3 sequence (DNA): TGTGCCAGCAGCACGACAGGGGGCGGAGATACGCAGTATTTT. It is translated as CASSTTGGGDTQYF.

This sequence joins TRBV5-4 and TRBJ2-5, with a weak D call TRBD1 (5 bases). CDR3 length equals 14 residues. Germline values: CDR1 SGHNT, CDR2 YYREEE (reference sequence). Trimming left V 0 bases short and J 1 base short, with 7 bases between. In DNA, the CDR3 is TGTGCCAGCAGCTTGGCAGGGTTCCAAGAGACCCAGTACTTC. Its translation is CASSLAGFQETQYF.

The sample holds a few counts of this clone. The chain joins TRBV20-1 to TRBJ1-1, with 7 bases matching TRBD1. Trimming at V came to 3 bases and at J to 1 base, leaving 8 bases not matched to a gene. The CDR3 covers 15 residues. Germline V gene sequence: CDR1 DFQATT, CDR2 SNEGSKA (reference sequence). In DNA, the CDR3 is TGCAGTGCTAGTGTTCAGGGACAGACGAACACTGAAGCTTTCTTT. Translation: CSASVQGQTNTEAFF.

The chain couples TRBV4-3 to TRBJ2-1; D is perhaps TRBD2 (5 bases). This CDR3 spans 15 amino acids. With 5 bases removed from V and 4 bases from J, the gap between germline ends came to 15 bases. Germline CDR1 LGHNA, CDR2 YSLEER. CDR3 region: CASSVDSGSYNEQFF. CDR3 nucleotides: TGCGCCAGCAGCGTGGACTCGGGATCTTACAATGAGCAGTTCTTC.

The chain has TRBV18 and TRBJ2-7, with D possibly matching TRBD2 (5 bases). This CDR3 contains 14 residues. Per germline, CDR1 KGHSH and CDR2 LQKENI. The ends were cut back, 3 bases at V and 2 bases at J, with 11 bases in the middle. The CDR3 region is CASSPPGSPYEQYF. DNA of the CDR3: TGTGCCAGCTCACCGCCGGGGAGCCCCTACGAGCAGTACTTC.

The chain has TRBV4-3 and TRBJ2-1, with TRBD2 matching over 8 bases. Trimming removed 3 bases from V and 2 bases from J; junction bases left unmatched: 3. The CDR3 totals 15 residues. Looked up from germline, CDR1 is LGHNA and CDR2 is YSLEER. DNA of the CDR3: TGCGCCAGCAGCCAGAGCGGGAGCCCCTACAATGAGCAGTTCTTC. Translated, it gives CASSQSGSPYNEQFF.

The chain links TRBV27 to TRBJ1-2, with 9 nucleotides matching TRBD1. Unmatched junction bases numbered 10, after V lost 6 bases and J lost 8 bases. From germline, CDR1 is MNHEY and CDR2 SMNVEV (reference sequence). This CDR3 has 14 residues. The DNA for the CDR3 is TGTGCCAGCAGCCAGGGGGGACAGGGCTTGGGCTACACCTTC. Amino acids: CASSQGGQGLGYTF.

This sequence joins TRBV19 and TRBJ1-5; TRBD1 matches at 7 bases. J gave up 6 bases and V 3 bases, and 8 bases lay outside the gene matches. This CDR3 comprises 15 residues. Germline CDR1 reads LNHDA; CDR2 reads SQIVND (reference sequence). The CDR3 DNA reads as TGTGCCAGTAGTATTTGGACAGGCAATCCTCAGCCCCAGCATTTT. This gives the protein CASSIWTGNPQPQHF.

This clone was detected only a few times. This chain connects TRBV29-1 to TRBJ2-1, with D possibly TRBD1 on 5 matching bases. V gave up 3 bases and J gave up 7 bases, with 10 bases separating them. Germline V lookup: CDR1 SQVTM, CDR2 ANQGSEA. The CDR3 runs 12 residues. The DNA for the CDR3 is TGCAGCGTTGACGCAGGGTCGAATGAGCAGTTCTTC. It codes for CSVDAGSNEQFF.

The chain links TRBV6-1 to TRBJ2-7, with 9 bases aligning to TRBD1. J was trimmed by 3 bases and V by 3 bases; bases with no gene match: 9. The CDR3 has 16 residues. Looked up from germline, CDR1 is MNHNS and CDR2 is SASEGT. CDR3 coding DNA: TGTGCCAGCAGTGATAAGGGACAGGGATTATTCTACGAGCAGTACTTC. Residues: CASSDKGQGLFYEQYF.

The chain combines TRBV5-1 with TRBJ2-3, with a weak D call TRBD1 (6 bases). Germline V gene lookup returns CDR1 SGHRS and CDR2 YFSETQ. CDR3 length equals 19 residues. V was cut by 0 bases and J by 0 bases, with 20 bases left in between. CDR3 in amino acids: CASSLAYPTTGQSTDTQYF. DNA of the CDR3: TGCGCCAGCAGCTTGGCCTACCCGACAACCGGACAGAGCACAGATACGCAGTATTTT.

About this clone itself: The same CDR3 can be traced to other DNA sequences in this sample. This CDR3 reads CASGRGGDTGELFF. The DNA for the CDR3 is TGTGCCTCGGGGCGGGGGGGAGACACCGGGGAGCTGTTTTTT. The chain employs TRBV30 and TRBJ2-2; 9 bases agree with TRBD2. V lost 7 bases to trimming and J lost 3 bases; unmatched junction nucleotides: 6. Germline CDR1 is GTSNPN and CDR2 is SVGIG (reference sequence). This CDR3 spans 14 amino acids.

The chain employs TRBV28 and TRBJ1-3, with a weak D call TRBD1 (5 bases). Germline CDR1 reads MDHEN; CDR2 reads SYDVKM. The germline V and J ends were trimmed by 6 bases and 0 bases, with 15 bases remaining between them. The CDR3 runs 16 residues. The CDR3 is CASRDSGGISGNTIYF. Here the CDR3 DNA reads TGTGCCAGCAGGGATTCCGGGGGGATCTCTGGAAACACCATATATTTT. Variable domain in full (rest from reference TRBV28 and TRBJ1-3): DVKVTQSSRYLVKRTGEKVFLECVQDMDHENMFWYRQDPGLGLRLIYFSYDVKMKEKGDIPEGYSVSREKKERFSLILESASTNQTSMYLCASRDSGGISGNTIYFGEGSWLTVV.

This rearrangement joins TRBV7-9 to TRBJ1-1, with 7 bases aligning to TRBD1. This CDR3 spans 14 amino acids. V was clipped by 5 bases and J by 3 bases; unmatched bases: 6. Germline V CDR1 and CDR2: SEHNR, FQNEAQ (reference sequence). The CDR3 loop reads CASSEYTGDTEAFF. The CDR3 DNA reads as TGTGCCAGCAGCGAATATACAGGGGACACTGAAGCTTTCTTT.

The chain has TRBV28 and TRBJ1-1; D is ambiguous. CDR3 length equals 16 residues. Trimming removed 5 bases from V and 1 base from J, with 17 bases in between. In germline, CDR1 is MDHEN, CDR2 SYDVKM. Here the CDR3 reads CASSAQPRVTNTEAFF. The CDR3 DNA is TGTGCCAGCAGTGCTCAACCTCGGGTTACGAACACTGAAGCTTTCTTT. Variable domain in full (rest from reference TRBV28 and TRBJ1-1): DVKVTQSSRYLVKRTGEKVFLECVQDMDHENMFWYRQDPGLGLRLIYFSYDVKMKEKGDIPEGYSVSREKKERFSLILESASTNQTSMYLCASSAQPRVTNTEAFFGQGTRLTVV.

This chain uses TRBV25-1 with TRBJ2-3; 8 positions agree with TRBD1. Germline V gives CDR1 MGHDK, CDR2 SYGVNS. This CDR3 is 14 amino acids long. V shed 4 bases and J 1 base; nucleotides not matched to a gene: 1. CDR3 coding DNA: TGTGCCAGCAGTGGACAGGGGCGCACAGATACGCAGTATTTT. Translating gives CASSGQGRTDTQYF.

This clone was found once. This rearrangement joins TRBV2 to TRBJ1-1, with D unresolved. V lost 5 bases and J 4 bases, leaving 8 bases between the germline ends. The CDR3 contains 12 residues. Germline CDR1 SNHLY, CDR2 FYNNEI. The CDR3 is CASSFGSTEAFF. CDR3 nucleotide sequence: TGTGCCAGCAGTTTCGGGTCCACTGAAGCTTTCTTT.

The chain couples TRBV4-3 to TRBJ2-1; TRBD1 aligns across 7 bases. Germline V lookup: CDR1 LGHNA, CDR2 YSLEER. The CDR3 totals 18 residues. Trimming at V came to 0 bases and at J to 0 bases, leaving 8 bases not matched to a gene. CDR3 sequence reads: CASSQDRGWTGSYNEQFF. In DNA form, the CDR3 reads TGCGCCAGCAGCCAAGATCGTGGGTGGACAGGCTCCTACAATGAGCAGTTCTTC.